Listed below are T cell receptor beta chains from one sample, sequenced in a study of cytomegalovirus exposure and HLA in healthy donors. Some clones are missing from TCRdb's copy, which holds only in-frame ones; the method was immunoSEQ multiplex PCR. The sample holds about 130,000 clones; approximately 80% are singletons and the top ten take roughly 9.6%. The specimen was PBMCs. The receptors originated from a man aged 30 to 45 in good health and CMV-seropositive. CDR3s include the opening cysteine and the closing phenylalanine or tryptophan.

len,j_gene,v_gene,CDR3aa
16,TRBJ2-7,TRBV4-1,CASSRTGTAGTYEQYF
15,TRBJ1-3,TRBV7-2,CASSLYGTQGNTIYF
13,TRBJ1-1,TRBV6-5,CASSYSTGNEAFF
13,TRBJ2-5,TRBV2,CASTRDREETQYF
16,TRBJ2-5,TRBV4-1,CASSQEVGQRAGEQYF
14,TRBJ2-5,TRBV7-9,CASSPRGNQETQYF
16,TRBJ2-7,TRBV15,CATSRDLAGGRYEQYF
15,TRBJ2-7,TRBV2,CASGVWDIGLSKQYF
15,TRBJ1-1,TRBV4-1,CASSQENRGPTEAFF
16,TRBJ2-2,TRBV18,CASSPPLRQGTGELFF
15,TRBJ2-2,TRBV5-1,CASSLAGDNTGELFF
13,TRBJ2-7,TRBV10-2,CASSPGGTYEQYF
15,TRBJ2-7,TRBV28,CASSSKGASAYEQYF
14,TRBJ1-1,TRBV7-9,CASSPPRGATEAFF
14,TRBJ2-3,TRBV10-3,CAISADRGTDTQYF
18,TRBJ1-1,TRBV18,CASSPSGGRGRENTEAFF
15,TRBJ1-2,TRBV5-1,CASSLVRAGAYGYTF
13,TRBJ2-7,TRBV5-1,CASSLGPAYEQYF
14,TRBJ1-4,TRBV6-1,CASSGRDRLEKLFF
15,TRBJ1-5,TRBV28,CASSLENYSNQPQHF
15,TRBJ1-1,TRBV5-1,CASSFTGGANTEAFF
15,TRBJ1-2,TRBV7-9,CATREEGEGNYGYTF
16,TRBJ1-5,TRBV19,CASSIAQGSSNQPQHF
13,TRBJ1-1,TRBV2,CASRLLRNTEAFF
13,TRBJ1-5,TRBV27,CASSLGTYQPQHF
16,TRBJ1-3,TRBV9,CASSVAPGISGNTIYF
19,TRBJ1-3,TRBV6-4,CASSDSGRRIEGVRNTIYF
13,TRBJ1-1,TRBV5-1,CASSATGGAEAFF
13,TRBJ1-2,TRBV5-8,CASSLTGANGYTF
15,TRBJ2-2,TRBV5-1,CASSRTGQNTGELFF